These 9 T cell receptor beta chains came from one sample sequenced in a study of control samples from healthy donors and cancer patients. TCRdb keeps only in-frame clones here, not all; method: immunoSEQ multiplex PCR. This sample carries over 70,000 clones, about 88% of them seen once, and the ten largest clones take less than 9%. Sequencing input: blood. These receptors originate from a woman in her sixties in good health.

CDR3 sequence (DNA): TGTGCCAGCAGTTACTCGATCCAGAGCGGTCAAAAACTGTTTTTT. Translating gives CASSYSIQSGQKLFF. The chain recombines TRBV6-6 with TRBJ1-4; no clear D gene. Trimming shortened V by 0 bases and J by 9 bases, and 14 bases separated the two germline ends. The germline V gene encodes CDR1 MNHNY and CDR2 SVGAGI (reference sequence). CDR3 length equals 15 residues.

This rearrangement joins TRBV27 to TRBJ1-2, with no clear D. V lost 3 bases, J lost 6 bases, and 2 bases lay in between. Germline lookup yields CDR1 MNHEY and CDR2 SMNVEV (reference sequence). This CDR3 contains 10 residues. The DNA for the CDR3 is TGTGCCAGCAGTTTCAATGGCTACACCTTC. Translated: CASSFNGYTF.

The gene calls are TRBV28 and TRBJ1-2; 7 positions agree with TRBD1. The ends lost 4 bases at V and 4 bases at J; junction bases unmatched: 6. Germline assignment: CDR1 MDHEN and CDR2 SYDVKM. The CDR3 totals 14 residues. The CDR3 sequence is CASSSYGTAYGYTF. As DNA, the CDR3 is TGTGCCAGCAGTTCCTACGGGACAGCCTATGGCTACACCTTC.

CDR3 loop: CAWSSWEGVGNTIYF. CDR3 in DNA: TGTGCCTGGAGTAGCTGGGAGGGGGTCGGAAACACCATATATTTT. This chain connects TRBV30 to TRBJ1-3; the D gene is possibly TRBD1 (6 bases). CDR3 length equals 15 residues. Trimming took 2 bases from V and 4 from J, leaving 15 bases between them. CDR1 is GTSNPN and CDR2 is SVGIG in the germline V gene (reference sequence).

The CDR3 nucleotides are TGTGCCAGCAGTTACTCACCTCTAGGGGAGACCCAGTACTTC. Translated: CASSYSPLGETQYF. The rearrangement joins TRBV6-5 to TRBJ2-5; D call uncertain. Germline V gene sequence: CDR1 MNHEY, CDR2 SVGAGI. This CDR3 spans 14 amino acids. Between the trimmed V and J ends, which lost 0 bases and 5 bases, there was a span of 10 bases.

V is TRBV29-1 and J is TRBJ2-3; 7 bases map to TRBD2. With V trimmed by 3 bases and J by 4 bases, 7 bases remained unmatched. Germline CDR1 SQVTM, CDR2 ANQGSEA. CDR3 length equals 14 residues. CDR3 region: CSVEGGRGADTQYF. CDR3 coding DNA: TGCAGCGTTGAGGGGGGACGGGGGGCAGATACGCAGTATTTT.

The table lists this clone with a count of one. The gene calls are TRBV6-5 and TRBJ2-5; D is unclear. This CDR3 is built from 14 residues. The germline V gene encodes CDR1 MNHEY and CDR2 SVGAGI. V was pared by 7 bases and J by 1 base, with 13 bases between. CDR3: CASKKGAFQETQYF. CDR3 sequence (DNA): TGTGCCAGCAAGAAAGGTGCCTTCCAAGAGACCCAGTACTTC.

The chain couples TRBV19 to TRBJ1-2; possible D gene TRBD1, 6 bases. Germline CDR1 is LNHDA and CDR2 is SQIVND (reference sequence). The V and J ends lost 10 bases and 4 bases respectively, with 16 bases between them. There are 13 residues in the CDR3. The CDR3 here is CATSYRGTYGYTF. The CDR3 DNA reads TGTGCCACTTCCTATAGGGGGACCTATGGCTACACCTTC. The variable domain in full, with the rest retrieved from reference TRBV19 and TRBJ1-2, is DGGITQSPKYLFRKEGQNVTLSCEQNLNHDAMYWYRQDPGQGLRLIYYSQIVNDFQKGDIAEGYSVSREKKESFPLTVTSAQKNPTAFYLCATSYRGTYGYTFGSGTRLTVV.

The chain combines TRBV30 with TRBJ2-3, with D maybe TRBD2 (5 bases). The CDR3 spans 13 residues. V gave up 6 bases and J gave up 1 base, with 11 bases separating them. The germline V gene encodes CDR1 GTSNPN and CDR2 SVGIG (reference sequence). The CDR3 sequence: CACETGGTDTQYF. DNA of the CDR3: TGTGCCTGTGAAACCGGGGGCACAGATACGCAGTATTTT.